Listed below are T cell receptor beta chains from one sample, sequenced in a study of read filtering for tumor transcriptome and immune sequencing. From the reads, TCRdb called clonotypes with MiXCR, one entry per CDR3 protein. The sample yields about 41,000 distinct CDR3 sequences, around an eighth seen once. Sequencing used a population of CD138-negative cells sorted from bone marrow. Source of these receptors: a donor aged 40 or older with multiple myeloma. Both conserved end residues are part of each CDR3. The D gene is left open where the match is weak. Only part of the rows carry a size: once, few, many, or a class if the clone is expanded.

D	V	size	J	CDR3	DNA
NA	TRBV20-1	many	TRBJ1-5	CSARDPVRSNQPQHF	TGCAGTGCTAGAGATCCCGTTCGCAGCAATCAGCCCCAGCATTTT
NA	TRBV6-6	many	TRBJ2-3	CASQRLVSGDTQYF	TGTGCCAGTCAGAGACTAGTATCAGGAGATACGCAGTATTTT
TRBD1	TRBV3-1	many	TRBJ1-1	CASSPRTGETEAFF	TGTGCCAGCAGCCCCCGGACAGGGGAAACTGAAGCTTTCTTT
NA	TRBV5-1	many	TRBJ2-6	CASADGSSGANVLTF	TGCGCCAGCGCGGACGGGAGCTCTGGGGCCAACGTCCTGACTTTC
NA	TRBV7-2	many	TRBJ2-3	CASSLTGSDTQYF	TGTGCCAGCAGCTTAACAGGGAGCGATACGCAGTATTTT
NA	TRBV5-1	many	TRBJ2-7	CASSRKRDTSSYEQYF	TGCGCCAGCAGCCGGAAGAGGGACACGTCCTCCTACGAGCAGTACTTC
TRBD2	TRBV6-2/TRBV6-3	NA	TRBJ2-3	CASSTLRPGLAGGTGTQYF	TGTGCCAGCAGTACTTTGCGACCGGGACTAGCAGGAGGTACAGGTACGCAGTATTTT
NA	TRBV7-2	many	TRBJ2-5	CASSLVGETQYF	TGTGCCAGCAGCTTAGTCGGAGAGACCCAGTACTTC
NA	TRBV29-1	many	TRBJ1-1	CSVEGSELNTEAFF	TGCAGCGTTGAAGGGTCAGAACTGAACACTGAAGCTTTCTTT
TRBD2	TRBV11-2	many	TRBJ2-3	CASSSTSGPTDTQYF	TGTGCCAGCAGCTCCACTAGCGGCCCCACAGATACGCAGTATTTT
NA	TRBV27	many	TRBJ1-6	CASSQGPNSPLHF	TGTGCCAGCAGTCAGGGGCCTAATTCACCCCTCCACTTT
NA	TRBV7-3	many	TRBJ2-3	CASSLDGPPDTQYF	TGTGCCAGCAGCTTAGACGGCCCCCCGGATACGCAGTATTTT
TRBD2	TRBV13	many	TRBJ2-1	CASSFGVGRGNEQFF	TGTGCCAGCAGCTTCGGTGTTGGGAGGGGCAATGAGCAGTTCTTC
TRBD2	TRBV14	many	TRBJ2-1	CASSRGTSGYNEQFF	TGTGCCAGCAGCCGAGGGACTAGCGGATACAATGAGCAGTTCTTC
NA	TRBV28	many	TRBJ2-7	CASSPTRWEQYF	TGTGCCAGCAGTCCCACCCGGTGGGAGCAGTACTTC
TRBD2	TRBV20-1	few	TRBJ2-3	CSALLGLAGGSTDTQYF	TGCAGTGCTCTTTTGGGACTAGCGGGAGGGTCCACAGATACGCAGTATTTT
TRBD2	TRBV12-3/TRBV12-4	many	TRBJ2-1	CASSIGLAGEGSSYNEQFF	TGTGCCAGCAGCATTGGACTAGCGGGAGAGGGGAGCTCCTACAATGAGCAGTTCTTC
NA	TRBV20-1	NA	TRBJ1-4	CSALLGWENEELFF	TGCAGTGCACTCCTTGGGTGGGAGAATGAAGAACTGTTTTTT
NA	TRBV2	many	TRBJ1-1	CASRREGAEAFF	TGTGCCAGCAGGAGGGAAGGAGCTGAAGCTTTCTTT
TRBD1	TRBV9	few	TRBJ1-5	CASSYGPLDRDGQPQHF	TGTGCCAGCAGCTACGGCCCTCTCGACAGGGACGGTCAGCCCCAGCATTTT
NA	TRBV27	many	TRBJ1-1	CASRANTEAFF	TGTGCCAGCAGAGCTAACACTGAAGCTTTCTTT
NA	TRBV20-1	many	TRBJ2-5	CSARVRETQYF	TGCAGTGCTAGGGTGAGAGAGACCCAGTACTTC
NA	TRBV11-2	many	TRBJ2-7	CASSRSTDYEQYF	TGTGCCAGCAGCCGGTCGACGGACTACGAGCAGTACTTC
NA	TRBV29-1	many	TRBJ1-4	CSVIATNEKLFF	TGCAGCGTTATTGCAACTAATGAAAAACTGTTTTTT
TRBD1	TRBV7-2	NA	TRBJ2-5	CASSADRGQETQYF	TGTGCCAGCAGCGCCGACAGGGGCCAAGAGACCCAGTACTTC
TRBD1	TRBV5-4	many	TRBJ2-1	CASSLGQGVQEQFF	TGTGCCAGCAGCTTGGGACAGGGGGTTCAGGAGCAGTTCTTC
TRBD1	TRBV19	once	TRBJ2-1	CASSIPGQGNEQSF	TGTGCCAGCAGTATCCCGGGACAGGGGAATGAGCAGTCCTTC
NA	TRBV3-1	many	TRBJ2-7	CASSQRLEQYF	TGTGCCAGCAGCCAACGTCTAGAGCAGTACTTC
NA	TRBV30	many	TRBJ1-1	CAWSLETWTENTEAFF	TGTGCCTGGAGTTTGGAGACGTGGACTGAGAACACTGAAGCTTTCTTT
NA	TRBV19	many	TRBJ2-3	CASNVAATVTDTQYF	TGTGCCAGTAATGTAGCGGCAACCGTCACAGATACGCAGTATTTT
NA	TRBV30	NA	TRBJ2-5	CAWSEETQYF	TGTGCCTGGAGTGAAGAGACCCAGTACTTC
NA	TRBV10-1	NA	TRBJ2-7	CASSESSGNEQYF	TGCGCCAGCAGTGAGTCGTCGGGGAACGAGCAGTACTTC
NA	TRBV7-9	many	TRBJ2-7	CASSLEYEQYF	TGTGCCAGCAGCCTAGAGTACGAGCAGTACTTC
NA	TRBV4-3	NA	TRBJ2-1	CASSQDHRGAGEQFF	TGCGCCAGCAGCCAAGATCATCGTGGGGCAGGTGAGCAGTTCTTC
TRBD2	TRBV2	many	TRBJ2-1	CASSEPIAGNEQFF	TGTGCCAGCAGTGAACCGATAGCGGGAAATGAGCAGTTCTTC
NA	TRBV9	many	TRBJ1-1	CASSVAGGNTEAFF	TGTGCCAGCAGCGTAGCAGGCGGGAACACTGAAGCTTTCTTT
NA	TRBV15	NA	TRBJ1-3	CATSRSGTGNTIYF	TGTGCCACCAGCAGGTCAGGCACTGGAAACACCATATATTTT
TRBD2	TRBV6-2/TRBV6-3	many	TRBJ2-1	CASHTSGSSNEQFF	TGTGCCTCCCACACCAGCGGGAGCTCAAATGAGCAGTTCTTC
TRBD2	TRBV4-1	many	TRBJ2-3	CASSQGGRALSTDTQYF	TGCGCCAGCAGCCAAGGCGGGAGGGCCTTGAGCACAGATACGCAGTATTTT
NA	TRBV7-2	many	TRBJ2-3	CASRNGQFTDTQYF	TGTGCCAGCAGGAATGGACAGTTCACAGATACGCAGTATTTT
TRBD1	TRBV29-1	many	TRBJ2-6	CSVKQGWAGANVLTF	TGCAGCGTAAAACAGGGGTGGGCTGGGGCCAACGTCCTGACTTTC
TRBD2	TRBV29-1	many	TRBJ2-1	CSVGGSNYNEQFF	TGCAGCGTTGGCGGGAGTAATTACAATGAGCAGTTCTTC
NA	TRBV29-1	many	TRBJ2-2	CSVGGNTGELFF	TGCAGCGTTGGTGGGAACACCGGGGAGCTGTTTTTT
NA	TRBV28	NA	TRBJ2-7	CASSLTPASYEQYF	TGTGCCAGCAGTTTAACCCCGGCCTCCTACGAGCAGTACTTC
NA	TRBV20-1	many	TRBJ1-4	CSARHDTTTNEKLFF	TGCAGTGCTAGACATGACACCACAACTAATGAAAAACTGTTTTTT
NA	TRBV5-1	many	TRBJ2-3	CASSLAGTRDTQYF	TGCGCCAGCAGCTTGGCCGGGACCCGAGATACGCAGTATTTT
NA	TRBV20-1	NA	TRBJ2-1	CSVGRRDQREEFF	TGCAGTGTTGGCAGAAGGGATCAGCGTGAGGAGTTCTTC
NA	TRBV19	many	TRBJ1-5	CASSWGLDSNQPQHF	TGTGCCAGTAGTTGGGGACTGGATAGCAATCAGCCCCAGCATTTT
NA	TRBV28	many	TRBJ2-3	CASSSAGPTDTQYF	TGTGCCAGCAGTTCCGCCGGGCCCACAGATACGCAGTATTTT
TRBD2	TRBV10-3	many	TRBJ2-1	CAARGSGRRNEQFF	TGTGCCGCCCGGGGGAGCGGGAGGAGGAATGAGCAGTTCTTC
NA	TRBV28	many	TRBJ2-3	CASQGRTDTQYF	TGTGCCAGCCAAGGGCGGACAGATACGCAGTATTTT
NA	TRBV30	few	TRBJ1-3	CACFRGFGNTIYF	TGTGCCTGTTTCAGGGGTTTTGGAAACACCATATATTTT
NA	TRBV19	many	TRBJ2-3	CASSPRGLSSTDTQYF	TGTGCCAGTAGTCCACGGGGGCTGTCTAGCACAGATACGCAGTATTTT
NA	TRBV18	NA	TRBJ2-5	CASSQDGGETQYF	TGTGCCAGCTCACAGGACGGAGGGGAGACCCAGTACTTC
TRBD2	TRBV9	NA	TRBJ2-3	CASSAGTSGPTDTQYF	TGTGCCAGCAGCGCAGGGACTAGCGGACCCACAGATACGCAGTATTTT
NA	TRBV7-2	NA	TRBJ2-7	CASSRRGSSSYEQYF	TGTGCCAGCAGCCGCCGAGGGAGCTCCTCCTACGAGCAGTACTTC
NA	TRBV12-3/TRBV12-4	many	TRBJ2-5	CASTEDTLETQYF	TGTGCCAGCACCGAGGACACTCTGGAGACCCAGTACTTC
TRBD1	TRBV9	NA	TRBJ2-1	CASSVGIEGAEGNEQFF	TGTGCCAGCAGCGTAGGCATCGAGGGGGCTGAGGGCAACGAGCAGTTCTTC